What follows are 20 T cell receptor beta chains derived from one specimen sequenced in a study of CD8+CD57+ T cells in acquired aplastic anemia. The study profiled TCR beta VDJ and CDR3 using genomic DNA as template. TCRdb used MiXCR to reprocess the reads, holding one entry per CDR3 protein. The sample has 150,000 to 200,000 distinct CDR3 sequences, roughly 40% seen once. Input material: sorted CD4+, CD8+, or CD8+CD57+ T cells (not recorded which) from PBMCs. All receptors derive from a human donor in good health.

This clonotype was found many times. V usage is TRBV20-1 and J usage is TRBJ2-7; D is possibly TRBD1 or TRBD2 (5 bases each). With 0 bases removed from V and 11 bases from J, the gap between germline ends came to 23 bases. Germline CDR1 DFQATT, CDR2 SNEGSKA (reference sequence). The CDR3 consists of 15 residues. CDR3 DNA sequence: TGCAGTGCTAGAGAGGAAGGTGTTGTCCTACGAGGGGAGTACTTC. It yields the protein CSAREEGVVLRGEYF.

This clonotype was found a few times. The chain links TRBV10-3 to TRBJ2-7, with 9 bases aligning to TRBD2. Germline loops: CDR1 ENHRY, CDR2 SYGVKD. Germline trimming cut 3 bases from V and 4 bases from J; bases unmatched to any gene: 7. CDR3 size: 15 residues. DNA for the CDR3: TGTGCCATCAGTGACGGTAGCGGGAGCCGATACGAGCAGTACTTC. Residues: CAISDGSGSRYEQYF.

This clonotype occurred a few times. The chain carries TRBV7-9 and TRBJ2-7; D is ambiguous. The V end was cut by 1 base, the J end by 3 bases, with 7 bases between. Germline lookup yields CDR1 SEHNR and CDR2 FQNEAQ (reference sequence). The CDR3 loop spans 13 amino acids. CDR3 loop: CASSLGTYYEQYF. CDR3 coding DNA: TGTGCCAGCAGCTTAGGCACCTACTACGAGCAGTACTTC.

The CDR3 nucleotides read TGCGCCAGCAGTGGTGGTATCCCCGGCACAGATACGCAGTATTTT. This translates into CASSGGIPGTDTQYF. This chain connects TRBV10-2 to TRBJ2-3; D unclear. The CDR3 has 15 residues. Per germline, CDR1 WSHSY and CDR2 SAAADI. V lost 4 bases, J lost 1 base, and 12 bases lay in between.

The rearrangement joins TRBV7-2 to TRBJ1-6; no clear D gene. V dropped 2 bases and J dropped 7 bases, with 9 bases sitting between them. The germline V gene encodes CDR1 SGHTA and CDR2 FQGNSA. CDR3 size: 14 residues. CDR3 bases: TGTGCCAGCAGCTTAAGACGAGACAATTCACCCCTCCACTTT. Translation: CASSLRRDNSPLHF. The full variable domain, with the rest looked up from reference TRBV7-2 and TRBJ1-6, is GAGVSQSPSNKVTEKGKDVELRCDPISGHTALYWYRQSLGQGLEFLIYFQGNSAPDKSGLPSDRFSAERTGGSVSTLTIQRTQQEDSAVYLCASSLRRDNSPLHFGNGTRLTVT.

J is TRBJ1-2 and V is TRBV29-1, with 11 positions matching TRBD1. CDR3 length: 13 amino acids. V lost 7 bases and J lost 7; bases outside the gene matches: 8. From germline, CDR1 is SQVTM and CDR2 ANQGSEA. CDR3 nucleotide sequence: TGCAGCGCTCGGACAGGGGGCGACGGTGGCTACACCTTC. It is translated as CSARTGGDGGYTF.

This clonotype has ten or more counts. The V call is TRBV7-3, the J call TRBJ1-6; the D gene is possibly TRBD1 (5 bases). The V end lost 1 base, the J end lost 8 bases, and 12 bases lay between the germline ends. The CDR3 runs 15 residues. Germline V gene sequence: CDR1 SGHTA, CDR2 FQGTGA. The CDR3 sequence: CASSLSAGVDSPLHF. The CDR3 bases are TGTGCCAGCAGCTTAAGTGCGGGGGTGGATTCACCCCTCCACTTT.

Concerning this clonotype: Given a much more abundant clone one base away, this may be a read error. This chain connects TRBV10-3 to TRBJ2-1, with D perhaps TRBD2 (6 bases). Germline V gene data show CDR1 as ENHRY and CDR2 as SYGVKD. CDR3 length equals 13 residues. CDR3 in amino acids: CASSENTGSEQFF. The CDR3 coding sequence is TGTGCCAGCAGTGAGAACACCGGGAGCGAGCAGTTCTTC.

V gene TRBV5-1 combines with J gene TRBJ1-3, with D possibly being TRBD1 (5 bases). V was clipped by 0 bases and J by 2 bases, with 12 bases between them. CDR1 is SGHRS, CDR2 YFSETQ, per germline. This CDR3 has 16 residues. The CDR3 DNA reads TGCGCCAGCAGCTTGGGGGGACCGCTCCCTGGAAACACCATATATTTT. Protein: CASSLGGPLPGNTIYF.

This clonotype was seen at least ten times. The V and J genes are TRBV20-1 and TRBJ1-6, with a possible D match to TRBD1 (6 bases). Germline CDR1 is DFQATT and CDR2 is SNEGSKA (reference sequence). This CDR3 is 15 amino acids long. Deletions cut 0 bases from V and 6 bases from J, with 12 bases between. In nucleotides, the CDR3 is TGCAGTGCTAGAGAAACAGGGTCCGGTAATTCACCCCTCCACTTT. It encodes CSARETGSGNSPLHF.

This chain joins TRBV5-1 and TRBJ2-4; no clear D gene. CDR1 SGHRS and CDR2 YFSETQ come from the germline V gene. The CDR3 is 15 residues long. Trimming cost V 1 base and J 0 bases, with 8 bases left between them. CDR3 in amino acids: CASSLSGLAKNIQYF. In DNA, the CDR3 is TGCGCCAGCAGCTTGTCAGGTCTAGCCAAAAACATTCAGTACTTC.

This clonotype was found many times. The chain joins TRBV2 to TRBJ2-2, with TRBD2 matching over 15 bases. The V segment lost 6 bases and the J segment 5 bases; nucleotides outside the gene matches: 1. Germline values: CDR1 SNHLY, CDR2 FYNNEI. The CDR3 totals 15 residues. The CDR3 here is CASSGTSGGTGELFF. As DNA, the CDR3 is TGTGCCAGCAGCGGGACTAGCGGGGGGACCGGGGAGCTGTTTTTT.

V is TRBV12-3 or TRBV12-4 and J is TRBJ1-4, with D perhaps matching TRBD1 (6 bases). V lost 6 bases, J lost 5 bases, and 16 bases lay in between. The CDR3 sequence is 15 residues long. In DNA, the CDR3 is TGTGCCAGCAGCCGAACAGGGCGCCAAAATGAAAAACTGTTTTTT. Its translation is CASSRTGRQNEKLFF.

J is TRBJ2-7 and V is TRBV7-3, with 7 bases identical to TRBD1. With the DNA end fitting TRBJ2-5 better, the J assignment may be wrong. Germline V lookup: CDR1 SGHTA, CDR2 FQGTGA. The CDR3 loop spans 14 amino acids. The CDR3 DNA reads as TGTGCCAGCAGCTCACAGGGGATCCAAGAGACCCAGTACTTC. It translates to CASSSQGIQETQYF.

At least ten counts were recorded for this clonotype. The chain employs TRBV15 and TRBJ1-2; D is unclear. Trimming cost V 5 bases and J 2 bases, with 15 bases left between them. The CDR3 extends over 15 amino acids. Germline V gene lookup returns CDR1 LNHNV and CDR2 YYDKDF (reference sequence). The CDR3, as DNA: TGTGCCACCAGCCGAACGTATACGGGGAACTATGGCTACACCTTC. It is translated as CATSRTYTGNYGYTF.

This clonotype was counted many times. This rearrangement joins TRBV7-2 to TRBJ2-3; 11 bases agree with TRBD2. The ends lost 3 bases at V and 3 bases at J; junction bases unmatched: 8. This CDR3 is built from 17 residues. Germline CDR1 reads SGHTA; CDR2 reads FQGNSA. CDR3 sequence: CASSFASGGTITDTQYF. DNA for the CDR3: TGTGCCAGCAGCTTTGCTAGCGGGGGGACTATAACAGATACGCAGTATTTT.

This chain links TRBV25-1 with TRBJ1-3; D ambiguous. The CDR3 is 17 residues long. Germline CDR1 MGHDK, CDR2 SYGVNS. V lost 3 bases, J lost 0 bases, and 15 bases lay in between. DNA of the CDR3: TGTGCCAGCAGTGACCCCACGGTCCAAAGCTCTGGAAACACCATATATTTT. Encoded protein: CASSDPTVQSSGNTIYF.

The sample holds many counts of this clonotype. The J gene is TRBJ2-1, the V gene TRBV20-1, with D perhaps given as TRBD1 or TRBD2 (5 bases each). The CDR3 runs 15 residues. Germline V gene data show CDR1 as DFQATT and CDR2 as SNEGSKA (reference sequence). Between the trimmed V and J ends, which lost 0 bases and 6 bases, there was a span of 15 bases. CDR3 sequence (DNA): TGCAGTGCTAGAGATGTCCTCGGGACGGTCAATGAGCAGTTCTTC. Translated: CSARDVLGTVNEQFF.

This sequence joins TRBV5-5 and TRBJ1-1; TRBD1 matches at 7 bases. Germline-derived CDR1 and CDR2 are SGHKS and YYEKEE (reference sequence). The length of the CDR3 is 15 residues. Trimming removed 4 bases from V and 1 base from J; junction bases left unmatched: 7. The CDR3 here is CASSIPQGWNTEAFF. The CDR3 region has the DNA TGTGCCAGCAGCATACCACAGGGGTGGAACACTGAAGCTTTCTTT.

The chain recombines TRBV2 with TRBJ2-3, with 11 nucleotides matching TRBD1. The CDR3 spans 15 residues. V lost 4 bases and J lost 7; bases outside the gene matches: 7. Germline V gene lookup returns CDR1 SNHLY and CDR2 FYNNEI. CDR3 DNA sequence: TGTGCCAGCAGTGCAACGGGACAGGGGGTAAATACGCAGTATTTT. This sequence encodes CASSATGQGVNTQYF. Together with reference TRBV2 and TRBJ2-3, the CDR3 gives the full variable domain: EPEVTQTPSHQVTQMGQEVILRCVPISNHLYFYWYRQILGQKVEFLVSFYNNEISEKSEIFDDQFSVERPDGSNFTLKIRSTKLEDSAMYFCASSATGQGVNTQYFGPGTRLTVL.